The 19 T cell receptor beta chains below all came from one sample that was sequenced in a study of beta chain features in type 1 diabetes. Study observations and caveats: Patients with Type 1 diabetes showed moderately but significantly shorter TCRB CDR3s in all four CD4+ subsets.

Antigen specificity for these receptors is unknown. The authors reverse transcribed all of the isolated RNA, so sequencing captured expressed TCRB transcripts. The data were produced by immunoSEQ multiplex PCR, yet TCRdb's version contains in-frame clones alone and is incomplete. The data show about 340,000 clones, around an eighth seen once. Sequencing was performed on naive CD4+ T cells from blood. Source of these receptors: a woman aged 18 to 35 with type 1 diabetes.

The chain recombines TRBV30 with TRBJ1-5; maybe TRBD1 (6 bases). The CDR3 is made up of 13 amino acids. V was clipped by 7 bases and J by 4 bases, with 14 bases between them. Germline assignment: CDR1 GTSNPN and CDR2 SVGIG (reference sequence). The CDR3 bases are TGTGCCTCGACACAGGGAGTGAATCAGCCCCAGCATTTT. Amino acid sequence: CASTQGVNQPQHF.

The chain is built from TRBV7-2 and TRBJ2-5; 8 bases line up with TRBD2. Trimming removed 3 bases from V and 2 bases from J; junction bases left unmatched: 2. This CDR3 has 14 residues. Germline CDR1 and CDR2: SGHTA and FQGNSA. The CDR3 sequence is CASSFGGAQETQYF. For the CDR3, the DNA is TGTGCCAGCAGCTTCGGGGGGGCACAAGAGACCCAGTACTTC.

This clone showed up just a few times. V is TRBV10-1 and J is TRBJ2-5, with 11 bases aligning to TRBD2. The CDR3 is made up of 14 amino acids. CDR1 is WNHNN, CDR2 SYGVQD, per germline (reference sequence). V lost 2 bases and J lost 5; bases outside the gene matches: 1. The CDR3: CASSELAGGETQYF. CDR3 sequence (DNA): TGCGCCAGCAGTGAGCTAGCGGGAGGCGAGACCCAGTACTTC.

The sample holds a few counts of this clone. V gene TRBV30 combines with J gene TRBJ2-1; D is unresolved. This CDR3 is built from 12 residues. Trimming shortened V by 4 bases and J by 2 bases, and 6 bases separated the two germline ends. The V gene's germline CDR1 is GTSNPN and CDR2 SVGIG (reference sequence). The CDR3 spells CAWKTAYNEQFF. CDR3 coding DNA: TGTGCCTGGAAGACTGCCTACAATGAGCAGTTCTTC.

Only a few counts were recorded for this clone. The DNA for the CDR3 is TGTGCCAGCAGCACCCCGGGACAGGGGGTAGATACGCAGTATTTT. Amino acids: CASSTPGQGVDTQYF. This sequence joins TRBV9 and TRBJ2-3, with TRBD1 identical over 11 bases. Per the germline V gene, CDR1 is SGDLS and CDR2 is YYNGEE. The junction had 6 bases not matched to a gene; V was cut back by 4 bases and J by 5 bases. This CDR3 has 15 residues. The full variable domain, completed using reference TRBV9 and TRBJ2-3, is DSGVTQTPKHLITATGQRVTLRCSPRSGDLSVYWYQQSLDQGLQFLIQYYNGEERAKGNILERFSAQQFPDLHSELNLSSLELGDSALYFCASSTPGQGVDTQYFGPGTRLTVL.

The chain employs TRBV29-1 and TRBJ2-3; 8 bases match TRBD2. This CDR3 has 15 amino acids. Trimming took 2 bases from V and 2 from J; bases not matched to a gene: 6. Germline CDR1 reads SQVTM; CDR2 reads ANQGSEA. The DNA for the CDR3 is TGCAGCGTTGAAACTAGCGGCAAAATCACAGATACGCAGTATTTT. The encoded protein is CSVETSGKITDTQYF.

The chain employs TRBV5-6 and TRBJ1-2, with D uncertain. Germline V lookup: CDR1 SGHDT, CDR2 YYEEEE. Trimming took 1 base from V and 4 from J, leaving 17 bases between them. This CDR3 has 16 residues. The CDR3 nucleotides are TGTGCCAGCAGCTTGTTTACCGGGAATGTTGGCTATGGCTACACCTTC. It specifies CASSLFTGNVGYGYTF.

This clone has more than one count but fewer than ten. The chain has TRBV21-1 and TRBJ2-7; the table's TRBD2 call for D was not verified on the DNA. TRBV21-1 is given as a pseudogene. CDR3 length: 16 residues. CDR3 sequence reads: CASSKGASGRRYEQYV. CDR3 in DNA: TGTGCCAGCAGCAAAGGGGCTAGCGGGAGGCGCTACGAGCAGTACGTC.

V is TRBV5-4 and J is TRBJ2-5; 8 positions agree with TRBD2. Germline trimming cut 3 bases from V and 3 bases from J; bases unmatched to any gene: 7. The length of the CDR3 is 15 residues. Germline lookup yields CDR1 SGHNT and CDR2 YYREEE (reference sequence). Written as DNA, the CDR3 is TGTGCCAGCAGCTCATTTAGCGGGACGGAAGAGACCCAGTACTTC. It translates to CASSSFSGTEETQYF.

The chain carries TRBV29-1 and TRBJ2-7; 10 nucleotides align to TRBD1. Germline CDR1 is SQVTM and CDR2 is ANQGSEA. The trim removed 0 bases at V and 5 bases at J, leaving 7 bases unmatched. The CDR3 runs 15 residues. In DNA form, the CDR3 reads TGCAGCGTTGAAGAAGACAGGGGGCAATTGAACGAGCAGTACTTC. Translating gives CSVEEDRGQLNEQYF.

This clone was picked up a small number of times. The chain is built from TRBV28 and TRBJ1-2; D not certain. Trimming left V 3 bases short and J 8 bases short, with 13 bases between. This CDR3 comprises 13 residues. Germline-derived CDR1 and CDR2 are MDHEN and SYDVKM. CDR3 region: CASSFETWRGYTF. The CDR3 region has the DNA TGTGCCAGCAGTTTTGAGACCTGGAGGGGCTACACCTTC.

The chain employs TRBV27 and TRBJ2-7; 7 nucleotides agree with TRBD1. Trimming cost V 5 bases and J 3 bases; bases outside gene matches: 4. Per the germline V gene, CDR1 is MNHEY and CDR2 is SMNVEV (reference sequence). CDR3 length equals 13 residues. The CDR3 protein is CASSTTGIYEQYF. Written as DNA, the CDR3 is TGTGCCAGCAGTACGACAGGGATCTACGAGCAGTACTTC.

The table lists this clone with a few counts. V is TRBV30 and J is TRBJ2-7; weak D call: TRBD1 (6 bases). From germline, CDR1 is GTSNPN and CDR2 SVGIG (reference sequence). CDR3 size: 15 residues. The V end was cut by 0 bases, the J end by 5 bases, with 17 bases between. Written as DNA, the CDR3 is TGTGCCTGGAGTGTCGAGGGGGAGACCTTAGACGAGCAGTACGTC. It codes for CAWSVEGETLDEQYV.

This clone turned up a few times. CDR3 amino acids: CASSPLNRGDGGELFF. In DNA, the CDR3 is TGCGCCAGCAGCCCTCTTAACAGGGGGGATGGCGGGGAGCTGTTTTTT. The chain combines TRBV5-1 with TRBJ2-2; 8 bases fit TRBD1. The CDR3 spans 16 residues. Trimming at V came to 4 bases and at J to 7 bases, leaving 12 bases not matched to a gene. Germline CDR1 and CDR2: SGHRS and YFSETQ. The whole variable domain, remainder taken from reference TRBV5-1 and TRBJ2-2, is KAGVTQTPRYLIKTRGQQVTLSCSPISGHRSVSWYQQTPGQGLQFLFEYFSETQRNKGNFPGRFSGRQFSNSRSEMNVSTLELGDSALYLCASSPLNRGDGGELFFGEGSRLTVL.

The rearrangement joins TRBV4-1 to TRBJ1-1; possibly TRBD1 for D (5 bases). This CDR3 contains 15 residues. V shed 2 bases and J shed 5 bases, with 15 bases lying between them. Germline CDR1 reads MGHRA; CDR2 reads YSYEKL. The CDR3 bases are TGCGCCAGCAGCCAATCCAGGGAAGGCAGGACTGAAGCTTTCTTT. Translated, it gives CASSQSREGRTEAFF.

The chain has TRBV7-2 and TRBJ2-2; 10 nucleotides match TRBD2. The V gene's germline CDR1 is SGHTA and CDR2 FQGNSA. V dropped 1 base and J dropped 7; count of bases not matched to a gene: 3. The CDR3 loop spans 15 amino acids. The CDR3 spells CASSLVSSGSGELFF. The CDR3 DNA sequence: TGTGCCAGCAGCTTAGTGTCTAGCGGGAGCGGGGAGCTGTTTTTT. Full variable domain (missing parts from reference TRBV7-2 and TRBJ2-2): GAGVSQSPSNKVTEKGKDVELRCDPISGHTALYWYRQSLGQGLEFLIYFQGNSAPDKSGLPSDRFSAERTGGSVSTLTIQRTQQEDSAVYLCASSLVSSGSGELFFGEGSRLTVL.

This chain joins TRBV18 and TRBJ1-2; 10 bases agree with TRBD1. Trimming removed 8 bases from V and 3 bases from J; junction bases left unmatched: 15. The CDR3 contains 17 residues. From germline, CDR1 is KGHSH and CDR2 LQKENI. CDR3 sequence (DNA): TGTGCCAGCCAAATTGACGGGACAGGGGCGAATGACTATGGCTACACCTTC. This encodes CASQIDGTGANDYGYTF.

The chain links TRBV4-1 to TRBJ2-1; D gene unclear. Germline V gives CDR1 MGHRA, CDR2 YSYEKL. Trimming pared 2 bases from V and 6 bases from J, leaving 17 bases between. This CDR3 region has 16 residues. The CDR3 sequence: CASSQHPKWAANEQFF. CDR3 DNA sequence: TGCGCCAGCAGCCAACACCCTAAGTGGGCAGCCAATGAGCAGTTCTTC.

V gene TRBV5-1 combines with J gene TRBJ2-7; D is possibly TRBD1 (5 bases). The CDR3 covers 13 residues. Germline lookup yields CDR1 SGHRS and CDR2 YFSETQ. Trimming left V 0 bases short and J 2 bases short, with 6 bases between. In DNA form, the CDR3 reads TGCGCCAGCAGCTTGGAGGACACCTACGAGCAGTACTTC. The encoded protein is CASSLEDTYEQYF.